The rows below give T cell receptor beta chains drawn from one sample of a study of T cells after yellow fever vaccination. TCRdb passed the 5' RACE reads through MiXCR, listing each CDR3 protein once. The top ten hold roughly 3% of the sample, which has 170,000 or so distinct CDR3 sequences, 5.5% to 8% seen once. The sample was CD4+ T cells sorted from PBMCs, taken on the day of the first yellow fever vaccination. Receptors were obtained from a man younger than 30 who received the YFV17D yellow fever vaccine. Each CDR3 is given with its conserved first and last residue. D genes are given only for firm matches. Some rows mark clone size as missing; the rest say once, few, many or name a class of expanded clone.

j_gene | d_gene | v_gene | abundance | CDR3aa | CDR3nt
TRBJ2-5 | . | TRBV19 | . | CASSKTVLETQYF | TGTGCCAGTAGTAAGACTGTATTGGAGACCCAGTACTTC
TRBJ1-5 | . | TRBV4-1 | many | CASSPLGLSNQPQHF | TGCGCCAGCAGCCCTTTGGGACTTTCCAATCAGCCCCAGCATTTT
TRBJ2-7 | TRBD1 | TRBV6-5 | many | CASSYYGTGHAEQYF | TGTGCCAGCAGTTATTACGGGACAGGGCACGCCGAGCAGTACTTC
TRBJ2-1 | . | TRBV18 | . | CASSPIVVRGPIHEQFF | TGTGCCAGCTCACCGATAGTGGTGCGGGGACCTATCCATGAGCAGTTCTTC
TRBJ1-4 | . | TRBV5-1 | . | CASRENTNEKLFF | TGCGCCAGCAGGGAGAACACCAATGAAAAACTGTTTTTT
TRBJ1-4 | TRBD1 | TRBV7-9 | few | CASSPSGQGGEKLFF | TGTGCCAGCAGCCCCTCGGGACAGGGGGGCGAAAAACTGTTTTTT
TRBJ2-1 | . | TRBV5-1 | many | CASSSTPSGNSYNEQFF | TGCGCCAGCAGCTCCACCCCGTCAGGGAACTCCTACAATGAGCAGTTCTTC
TRBJ1-2 | . | TRBV20-1 | . | CSARDFGRGSNYGYTF | TGCAGTGCTAGAGATTTTGGGCGGGGGTCTAACTATGGCTACACCTTC
TRBJ2-3 | . | TRBV7-7 | . | CASSPEPQGDTQYF | TGTGCTAGCAGCCCCGAACCACAAGGGGATACGCAGTATTTT
TRBJ2-2 | . | TRBV5-5 | few | CASSRERVNTGELFF | TGTGCCAGCAGCCGTGAGCGGGTGAACACCGGGGAGCTGTTTTTT
TRBJ2-5 | TRBD2 | TRBV5-1 | many | CASSNQGGETQYF | TGCGCCAGCAGCAACCAGGGAGGGGAGACCCAGTACTTC
TRBJ1-2 | TRBD1 | TRBV5-1 | few | CASSNYYRGLGYTF | TGCGCCAGCAGCAACTACTACAGGGGGCTCGGCTACACCTTC
TRBJ1-6 | TRBD1 | TRBV11-2 | . | CASSFGTANSPLHF | TGTGCCAGCAGCTTTGGGACAGCGAATTCACCCCTCCACTTT
TRBJ2-1 | TRBD2 | TRBV25-1 | many | CASSPPPGTSGGDYNEQFF | TGTGCCAGCAGCCCCCCTCCCGGGACTAGCGGGGGGGATTACAATGAGCAGTTCTTC
TRBJ2-3 | . | TRBV12-3/TRBV12-4 | many | CASSLTTASTDTQYF | TGTGCCAGCAGTTTAACAACAGCTAGCACAGATACGCAGTATTTT
TRBJ2-7 | TRBD1 | TRBV29-1 | many | CSVVRDRDEQYF | TGCAGCGTGGTAAGAGACAGGGACGAGCAGTACTTC
TRBJ1-1 | TRBD1 | TRBV4-1 | many | CASSQSVGGGFPEAFF | TGCGCCAGCAGCCAAAGTGTTGGAGGGGGCTTCCCTGAAGCTTTCTTT
TRBJ2-1 | TRBD1 | TRBV27 | many | CASMDRVGHEQFF | TGTGCCAGCATGGACAGGGTGGGCCATGAGCAGTTCTTC
TRBJ2-3 | TRBD2 | TRBV20-1 | . | CSARARRGGGDTQYF | TGCAGTGCTAGAGCCCGACGCGGGGGGGGAGATACGCAGTATTTT
TRBJ1-3 | . | TRBV4-1 | many | CASSQVPQGAGNTIYF | TGCGCCAGCAGCCAAGTTCCCCAAGGGGCTGGAAACACCATATATTTT
TRBJ1-2 | . | TRBV12-3/TRBV12-4 | . | CASSLMTDHGYTF | TGTGCCAGCAGTTTAATGACAGACCATGGCTACACCTTC
TRBJ2-1 | TRBD1 | TRBV9 | few | CASSAGGTGGHNEQFF | TGTGCCAGCAGCGCTGGGGGAACAGGGGGCCACAATGAGCAGTTCTTC
TRBJ1-5 | . | TRBV6-2/TRBV6-3 | . | CASSYLAIDQPQHF | TGTGCCAGCAGTTACTTAGCGATAGATCAGCCCCAGCATTTT
TRBJ2-5 | TRBD1 | TRBV23-1 | many | CASSHSGQGAGETQYF | TGCGCCAGCAGTCATTCGGGACAGGGGGCAGGGGAGACCCAGTACTTC
TRBJ2-5 | . | TRBV7-2 | many | CASSSPGRQETQYF | TGTGCCAGCAGCAGTCCTGGGCGCCAAGAGACCCAGTACTTC
TRBJ1-1 | . | TRBV19 | . | CASMKDSGGTEAFF | TGTGCCAGTATGAAGGACAGCGGGGGGACTGAAGCTTTCTTT
TRBJ1-1 | . | TRBV7-9 | . | CASSEVAYTEAFF | TGTGCCAGCAGCGAAGTGGCATATACTGAAGCTTTCTTT
TRBJ1-1 | TRBD1 | TRBV12-3/TRBV12-4 | many | CASSLALGTGVAFF | TGTGCCAGCAGTTTAGCGCTTGGAACAGGGGTGGCTTTCTTT
TRBJ2-3 | . | TRBV5-1 | many | CASSLGPNLDTQYF | TGCGCCAGCAGCTTGGGGCCTAATCTTGATACGCAGTATTTT
TRBJ2-4 | . | TRBV5-1 | many | CASSPGQGTGPQYF | TGCGCCAGCAGTCCAGGTCAGGGTACGGGCCCCCAGTACTTC
TRBJ2-3 | TRBD2 | TRBV28 | . | CASSFSLSGAGEGTQYF | TGTGCCAGCAGTTTCTCCCTTAGCGGGGCGGGGGAGGGTACGCAGTATTTT
TRBJ2-3 | . | TRBV7-2 | many | CASRGGGADTQYF | TGTGCCAGCAGAGGGGGGGGGGCAGATACGCAGTATTTT
TRBJ2-3 | . | TRBV4-1 | many | CASSQEDYSSTDTQYF | TGCGCCAGCAGCCAAGAAGATTACTCCAGCACAGATACGCAGTATTTT
TRBJ2-1 | . | TRBV15 | many | CATSRDSYVPGRANEQFF | TGTGCCACCAGCAGAGATTCGTATGTCCCCGGCCGGGCCAATGAGCAGTTCTTC
TRBJ2-3 | TRBD2 | TRBV24-1 | . | CATSDSSAGGRTDTQYF | TGTGCCACCAGTGATTCTTCAGCGGGGGGGCGCACAGATACGCAGTATTTT
TRBJ1-5 | . | TRBV30 | few | CAWSPAGEQPQHF | TGTGCCTGGAGCCCCGCGGGGGAGCAGCCCCAGCATTTT
TRBJ2-1 | TRBD2 | TRBV6-1 | . | CASRSGETYNEQFF | TGTGCCAGCAGGAGCGGGGAGACCTACAATGAGCAGTTCTTC
TRBJ1-4 | TRBD1 | TRBV4-1 | few | CASSQPRQGGNEKLFF | TGCGCCAGCAGCCAGCCCAGACAGGGGGGAAATGAAAAACTGTTTTTT
TRBJ1-2 | . | TRBV20-1 | many | CSARNPGPVGGYTF | TGCAGTGCTAGGAACCCGGGCCCAGTGGGTGGCTACACCTTC
TRBJ1-2 | . | TRBV18 | few | CASSPDVRYGYTF | TGTGCCAGCTCACCCGATGTACGGTATGGCTACACCTTC
TRBJ2-7 | . | TRBV11-1 | few | CASSLDFGRDTRKVDSYEQYF | TGTGCCAGCAGCTTAGATTTCGGGCGGGACACACGGAAGGTGGACTCCTACGAGCAGTACTTC
TRBJ2-2 | . | TRBV19 | . | CASTVQGTSTGELFF | TGTGCCAGTACGGTTCAGGGCACAAGCACCGGGGAGCTGTTTTTT
TRBJ2-3 | TRBD2 | TRBV4-3 | many | CASSQDLGLETDTQYF | TGCGCCAGCAGCCAAGACCTCGGACTAGAAACAGATACGCAGTATTTT
TRBJ2-1 | TRBD2 | TRBV12-3/TRBV12-4 | many | CASSTPGGGRYNEQFF | TGTGCCAGCAGTACCCCTGGCGGGGGGCGATACAATGAGCAGTTCTTC
TRBJ2-7 | . | TRBV5-6 | many | CASSYATYEQYF | TGTGCCAGCAGCTACGCCACCTACGAGCAGTACTTC